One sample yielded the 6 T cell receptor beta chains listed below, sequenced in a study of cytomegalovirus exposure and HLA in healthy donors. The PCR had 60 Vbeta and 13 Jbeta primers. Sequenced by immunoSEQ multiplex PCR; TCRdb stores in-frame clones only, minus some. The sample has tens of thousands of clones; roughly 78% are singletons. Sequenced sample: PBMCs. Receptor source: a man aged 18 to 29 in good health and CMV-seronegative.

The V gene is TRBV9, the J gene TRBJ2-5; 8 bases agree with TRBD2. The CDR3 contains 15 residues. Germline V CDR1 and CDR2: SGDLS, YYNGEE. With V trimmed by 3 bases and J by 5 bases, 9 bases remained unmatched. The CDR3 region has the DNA TGTGCCAGCAGCGACACAGCGGGAGAAGGGGAGACCCAGTACTTC. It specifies CASSDTAGEGETQYF.

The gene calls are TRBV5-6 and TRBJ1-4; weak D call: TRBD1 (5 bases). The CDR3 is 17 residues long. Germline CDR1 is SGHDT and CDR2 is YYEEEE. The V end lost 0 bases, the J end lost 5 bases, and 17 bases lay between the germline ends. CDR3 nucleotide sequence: TGTGCCAGCAGCTTGGTGGGGTCGGCAGGGCAAAATGAAAAACTGTTTTTT. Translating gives CASSLVGSAGQNEKLFF.

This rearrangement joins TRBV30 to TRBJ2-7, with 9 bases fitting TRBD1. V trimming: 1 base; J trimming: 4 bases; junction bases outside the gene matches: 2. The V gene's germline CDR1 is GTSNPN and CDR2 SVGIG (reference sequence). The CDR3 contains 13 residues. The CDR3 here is CAWSADRGYEQYF. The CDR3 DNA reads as TGTGCCTGGAGTGCGGACAGGGGATACGAGCAGTACTTC.

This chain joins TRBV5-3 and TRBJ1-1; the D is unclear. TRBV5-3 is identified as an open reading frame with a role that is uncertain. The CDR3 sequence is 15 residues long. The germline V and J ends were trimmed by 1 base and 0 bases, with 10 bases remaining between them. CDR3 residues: CARSLSPGMNTEAFF. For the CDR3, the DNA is TGTGCCAGAAGCTTGTCGCCAGGAATGAACACTGAAGCTTTCTTT.

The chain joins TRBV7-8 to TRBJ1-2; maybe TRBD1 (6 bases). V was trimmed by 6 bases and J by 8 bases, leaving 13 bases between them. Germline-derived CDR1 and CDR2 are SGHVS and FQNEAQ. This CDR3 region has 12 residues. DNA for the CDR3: TGTGCCAGCAGACATCCCAGGGGAGGCTACACCTTC. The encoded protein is CASRHPRGGYTF.

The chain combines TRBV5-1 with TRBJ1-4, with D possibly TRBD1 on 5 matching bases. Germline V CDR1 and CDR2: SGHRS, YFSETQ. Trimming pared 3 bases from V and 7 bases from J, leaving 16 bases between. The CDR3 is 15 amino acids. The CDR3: CASSSTDPRGEKLFF. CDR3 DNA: TGCGCCAGCAGCTCGACAGACCCCCGCGGTGAAAAACTGTTTTTT.